These 26 T cell receptor beta chains were sequenced from one sample in a study of cytomegalovirus exposure and HLA in healthy donors. The primer mix had 60 Vbeta and 13 Jbeta primers. The repertoire was sequenced with immunoSEQ multiplex PCR; TCRdb's copy has only in-frame clones and lacks some. The repertoire holds around 260,000 clones, with over 70% as singletons. The sample was PBMCs. The source of these receptors is a girl aged 2 to 10 in good health and CMV-seronegative.

The V gene is TRBV28, the J gene TRBJ1-5, with 7 bases fitting TRBD1. The CDR3 loop spans 15 amino acids. Per the germline V gene, CDR1 is MDHEN and CDR2 is SYDVKM. Trimming at V came to 4 bases and at J to 4 bases, leaving 7 bases not matched to a gene. The CDR3 region is CASSSLGTENQPQHF. CDR3 DNA: TGTGCCAGCAGTTCACTTGGGACAGAGAATCAGCCCCAGCATTTT.

J is TRBJ1-1 and V is TRBV28, with D unresolved. V was trimmed by 7 bases and J by 10 bases, leaving 16 bases between them. The CDR3 loop spans 12 amino acids. Germline CDR1 is MDHEN and CDR2 is SYDVKM. The CDR3: CASTYRQAPAFF. CDR3 nucleotide sequence: TGTGCCAGCACATACCGCCAAGCCCCAGCTTTCTTT. Using reference TRBV28 and TRBJ1-1 for the parts outside the CDR3, the full variable domain is DVKVTQSSRYLVKRTGEKVFLECVQDMDHENMFWYRQDPGLGLRLIYFSYDVKMKEKGDIPEGYSVSREKKERFSLILESASTNQTSMYLCASTYRQAPAFFGQGTRLTVV.

The CDR3 protein is CASSPDRESPRRNYGYTF. CDR3 nucleotides: TGTGCCAGCAGTCCTGACAGGGAGTCCCCTCGGAGGAACTATGGCTACACCTTC. The rearrangement joins TRBV2 to TRBJ1-2, with 7 bases matching TRBD1. CDR1 SNHLY and CDR2 FYNNEI come from the germline V gene. The CDR3 consists of 18 residues. Losses at the gene ends were 5 bases for V and 2 bases for J; bases not matched to a gene: 17.

This chain joins TRBV4-1 and TRBJ2-1; 7 nucleotides match TRBD1. CDR3 length: 15 residues. The germline V gene has CDR1 MGHRA and CDR2 YSYEKL. V lost 3 bases, J lost 0 bases, and 2 bases stayed unmatched. The CDR3 loop reads CASSQGQRSYNEQFF. The CDR3, as DNA: TGCGCCAGCAGCCAGGGACAGCGCTCCTACAATGAGCAGTTCTTC.

CDR3 sequence reads: CATPRTGGVGYTF. The CDR3 bases are TGTGCCACCCCGCGGACTGGGGGGGTAGGCTACACCTTC. The chain uses TRBV28 and TRBJ1-2; perhaps TRBD1 as D (5 bases). The length of the CDR3 is 13 residues. CDR1 MDHEN and CDR2 SYDVKM come from the germline V gene. The V gene lost 10 bases and the J gene lost 8 bases, with 20 bases spanning the gap.

The chain employs TRBV28 and TRBJ2-5; D call uncertain. Germline V gives CDR1 MDHEN, CDR2 SYDVKM. The germline V and J ends were trimmed by 3 bases and 5 bases, with 13 bases remaining between them. There are 14 residues in the CDR3. CDR3 loop: CASSLGSFEETQYF. As DNA, the CDR3 is TGTGCCAGCAGTTTGGGCAGCTTTGAGGAGACCCAGTACTTC. The full variable domain, in which reference TRBV28 and TRBJ2-5 provide the parts outside the CDR3, is DVKVTQSSRYLVKRTGEKVFLECVQDMDHENMFWYRQDPGLGLRLIYFSYDVKMKEKGDIPEGYSVSREKKERFSLILESASTNQTSMYLCASSLGSFEETQYFGPGTRLLVL.

The genes are TRBV5-5 and TRBJ1-2; 11 bases match TRBD1. The CDR3 is made up of 16 amino acids. V lost 0 bases, J lost 4 bases, and 5 bases stayed unmatched. Germline CDR1 SGHKS, CDR2 YYEKEE (reference sequence). Here the CDR3 reads CASSLAGTGGAYGYTF. The CDR3 DNA reads TGTGCCAGCAGCTTGGCTGGGACAGGGGGGGCCTATGGCTACACCTTC.

This clone was picked up a small number of times. The same CDR3 also results from other DNA sequences found in this sample. The CDR3 coding sequence is TGCGCCAGCAGACTAGCGGGGGGACACAATGAGCAGTTCTTC. Translated: CASRLAGGHNEQFF. This chain uses TRBV10-2 with TRBJ2-1; 12 nucleotides line up with TRBD2. This CDR3 has 14 residues. J gave up 5 bases and V 6 bases, and 2 bases lay outside the gene matches. Germline V lookup: CDR1 WSHSY, CDR2 SAAADI.

V and J are TRBV10-1 and TRBJ2-1, with 7 bases that match TRBD2. Germline CDR1 reads WNHNN; CDR2 reads SYGVQD (reference sequence). This CDR3 is built from 15 residues. V lost 5 bases and J lost 7; bases outside the gene matches: 11. CDR3 nucleotides: TGCGCCAGCAGTCCTAGCGTATCCGGGAGGAATGAGCAGTTCTTC. It specifies CASSPSVSGRNEQFF.

This clone was detected a few times. This chain uses TRBV6-6 with TRBJ2-5, with D tentatively TRBD2 (6 bases). In germline, CDR1 is MNHNY, CDR2 SVGAGI (reference sequence). This CDR3 region has 13 residues. The germline V and J ends were trimmed by 4 bases and 7 bases, with 13 bases remaining between them. CDR3 amino acids: CASSSTSHATQYF. As DNA, the CDR3 is TGTGCCAGCAGTTCAACTAGCCATGCGACCCAGTACTTC.

This clone has just one count. This chain joins TRBV6-6 and TRBJ2-7; tentative D call: TRBD2 (6 bases). Germline-derived CDR1 and CDR2 are MNHNY and SVGAGI (reference sequence). Trimming took off 11 bases at V and 7 bases at J, with 24 bases between the two ends. The CDR3 contains 14 residues. In DNA form, the CDR3 reads TGTGCCCTTGCGCGAGGGGCGGGGCCGGCGGAGCAGTACTTC. This encodes CALARGAGPAEQYF.

The chain is built from TRBV11-2 and TRBJ2-1, with TRBD2 identical over 7 bases. The length of the CDR3 is 12 residues. CDR1 and CDR2 from the germline V gene are SGHAT and FQNNGV. The trim removed 5 bases at V and 7 bases at J, leaving 2 bases unmatched. This chain's CDR3 is CASSQGLNEQFF. In DNA form, the CDR3 reads TGTGCCAGCAGCCAGGGACTAAATGAGCAGTTCTTC.

The chain recombines TRBV18 with TRBJ2-5, with D hard to call. V was shortened by 5 bases and J by 5 bases, with 15 bases between the two germline ends. The CDR3 covers 14 residues. Germline values: CDR1 KGHSH, CDR2 LQKENI. CDR3 sequence: CASSFLWSSETQYF. Written as DNA, the CDR3 is TGTGCCAGCTCATTCCTATGGTCTTCCGAGACCCAGTACTTC.

V gene TRBV5-1 combines with J gene TRBJ2-5; 14 bases agree with TRBD2. From germline, CDR1 is SGHRS and CDR2 YFSETQ. V gave up 4 bases and J gave up 3 bases; unmatched junction bases: 5. The CDR3 loop spans 16 amino acids. Here the CDR3 reads CASSPGLAGGEETQYF. The CDR3 DNA reads TGCGCCAGCAGCCCCGGACTAGCGGGGGGAGAAGAGACCCAGTACTTC. The full variable domain, rest sourced from reference TRBV5-1 and TRBJ2-5, is KAGVTQTPRYLIKTRGQQVTLSCSPISGHRSVSWYQQTPGQGLQFLFEYFSETQRNKGNFPGRFSGRQFSNSRSEMNVSTLELGDSALYLCASSPGLAGGEETQYFGPGTRLLVL.

V and J are TRBV9 and TRBJ2-2; D is unclear. Germline CDR1 reads SGDLS; CDR2 reads YYNGEE. With 3 bases removed from V and 7 bases from J, the gap between germline ends came to 13 bases. The CDR3 loop spans 14 amino acids. DNA for the CDR3: TGTGCCAGCAGCGCAAGACTGCCGGGCGGGGAGCTGTTTTTT. It yields the protein CASSARLPGGELFF.

V is TRBV5-6 and J is TRBJ1-1; no clear D. The CDR3 length is 11 residues. Germline CDR1 reads SGHDT; CDR2 reads YYEEEE. Trimming removed 4 bases from V and 7 bases from J, with 8 bases in between. Here the CDR3 reads CASSGGFEAFF. The CDR3 DNA sequence: TGTGCCAGCAGCGGAGGATTTGAAGCTTTCTTT.

CDR3 residues: CAWSVLAEQYF. In DNA, the CDR3 is TGTGCCTGGAGTGTACTAGCCGAGCAGTACTTC. The chain is built from TRBV30 and TRBJ2-7; D is perhaps TRBD2 (6 bases). The germline V and J ends were trimmed by 0 bases and 6 bases, with 6 bases remaining between them. Germline lookup yields CDR1 GTSNPN and CDR2 SVGIG (reference sequence). The CDR3 length is 11 residues.

This chain uses TRBV7-9 with TRBJ2-7; the match to TRBD2 covers 9 bases. This CDR3 region has 14 residues. Germline trimming cut 5 bases from V and 3 bases from J; bases unmatched to any gene: 5. The germline gives CDR1 SEHNR, CDR2 FQNEAQ (reference sequence). CDR3 nucleotide sequence: TGTGCCAGCAGCCCGACTAGCGGCCACTACGAGCAGTACTTC. Translated: CASSPTSGHYEQYF.

This clone was seen just once. The rearrangement links TRBV5-1 to TRBJ1-6; possibly TRBD1 for D (6 bases). The germline CDR1 and CDR2 sequences are SGHRS and YFSETQ. The CDR3 consists of 15 residues. V was cut by 0 bases and J by 7 bases, with 11 bases left in between. CDR3 in DNA: TGCGCCAGCAGCTTGGCAGGGGTGGGGAATTCACCCCTCCACTTT. Protein sequence: CASSLAGVGNSPLHF.

As concerns this clone: Other DNA sequences within the sample encode an identical CDR3. The chain employs TRBV5-1 and TRBJ2-7; tentatively, D is TRBD2 (6 bases). V lost 0 bases to trimming and J lost 1 base, with 8 bases between them. Germline values: CDR1 SGHRS, CDR2 YFSETQ. The CDR3 runs to 14 residues. The CDR3 bases are TGCGCCAGCAGCTTGGTTGGGGGGTCCTACGAGCAGTACTTC. Its protein is CASSLVGGSYEQYF.

This sequence joins TRBV19 and TRBJ2-5; TRBD2 matches 9 bases. Germline V gives CDR1 LNHDA, CDR2 SQIVND (reference sequence). V lost 4 bases, J lost 3 bases, and 6 bases stayed unmatched. The CDR3 runs to 15 residues. CDR3 nucleotides: TGTGCCAGTAGTACCAGGCGACTAGCGGAAGAGACCCAGTACTTC. Translating it yields CASSTRRLAEETQYF.

The J gene is TRBJ1-5, the V gene TRBV6-1, with 7 positions matching TRBD1. There are 15 residues in the CDR3. Germline V gives CDR1 MNHNS, CDR2 SASEGT. The V gene end was trimmed by 1 base and the J gene end by 5 bases; junction bases not matched to a gene: 5. In DNA form, the CDR3 reads TGTGCCAGCAGTGAAGTGGGGACAGACTATCAGCCCCAGCATTTT. It specifies CASSEVGTDYQPQHF.

This rearrangement joins TRBV6-1 to TRBJ2-2, with TRBD2 identical over 7 bases. Germline CDR1 reads MNHNS; CDR2 reads SASEGT. V trimming: 4 bases; J trimming: 6 bases; junction bases outside the gene matches: 5. The CDR3 totals 14 residues. CDR3 sequence: CASSGVGGAGELFF. DNA for the CDR3: TGTGCCAGCAGTGGGGTTGGGGGGGCCGGGGAGCTGTTTTTT.

The chain carries TRBV5-5 and TRBJ1-1; 12 bases are a match to TRBD1. Germline loops: CDR1 SGHKS, CDR2 YYEKEE (reference sequence). V lost 2 bases to trimming and J lost 1 base; unmatched junction nucleotides: 9. The CDR3 has 18 amino acids. CDR3 protein: CASSFSWDRGLGNTEAFF. CDR3 coding DNA: TGTGCCAGCAGCTTTAGTTGGGACAGGGGGCTAGGGAACACTGAAGCTTTCTTT.

The chain couples TRBV19 to TRBJ1-2, with a possible D match to TRBD1 (5 bases). Between the trimmed V and J ends, which lost 5 bases and 4 bases, there was a span of 11 bases. From germline, CDR1 is LNHDA and CDR2 SQIVND (reference sequence). This CDR3 comprises 13 residues. CDR3 sequence: CASSEQGGYGYTF. The CDR3 DNA is TGTGCCAGTAGTGAGCAGGGTGGCTATGGCTACACCTTC.

The chain links TRBV28 to TRBJ1-5; D gene ambiguous. Trimming removed 5 bases from V and 3 bases from J, with 8 bases in between. The germline V gene encodes CDR1 MDHEN and CDR2 SYDVKM. This CDR3 has 13 residues. In nucleotides, the CDR3 is TGTGCCAGCAGTACGGGTAACAATCAGCCCCAGCATTTT. The encoded protein is CASSTGNNQPQHF.